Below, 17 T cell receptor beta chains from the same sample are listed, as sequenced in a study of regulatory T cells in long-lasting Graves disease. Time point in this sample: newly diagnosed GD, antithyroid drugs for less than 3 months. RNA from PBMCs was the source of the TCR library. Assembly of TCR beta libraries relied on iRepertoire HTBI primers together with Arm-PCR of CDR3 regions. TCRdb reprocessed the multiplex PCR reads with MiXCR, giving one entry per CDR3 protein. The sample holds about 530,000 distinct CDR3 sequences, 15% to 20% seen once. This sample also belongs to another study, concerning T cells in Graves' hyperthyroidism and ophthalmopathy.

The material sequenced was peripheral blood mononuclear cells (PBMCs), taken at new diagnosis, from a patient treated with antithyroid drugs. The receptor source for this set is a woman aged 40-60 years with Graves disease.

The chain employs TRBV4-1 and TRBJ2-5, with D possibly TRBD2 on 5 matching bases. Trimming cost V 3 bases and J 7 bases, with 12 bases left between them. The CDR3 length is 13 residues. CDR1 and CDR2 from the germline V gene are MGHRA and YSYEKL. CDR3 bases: TGCGCCAGCAGCCATGAACGTGGAGGGACCCAGTACTTC. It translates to CASSHERGGTQYF.

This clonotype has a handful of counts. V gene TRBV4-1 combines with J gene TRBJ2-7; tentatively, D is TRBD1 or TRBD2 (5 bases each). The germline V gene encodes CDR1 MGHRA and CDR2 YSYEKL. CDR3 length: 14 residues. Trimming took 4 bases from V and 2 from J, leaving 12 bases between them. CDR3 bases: TGCGCCAGCAGCCCCCGGGACCCAGCCTACGAGCAGTACTTC. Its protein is CASSPRDPAYEQYF.

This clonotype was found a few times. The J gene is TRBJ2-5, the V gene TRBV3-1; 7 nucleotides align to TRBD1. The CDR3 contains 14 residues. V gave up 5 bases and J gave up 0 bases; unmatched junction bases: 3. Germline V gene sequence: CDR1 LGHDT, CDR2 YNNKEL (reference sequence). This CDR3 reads CASSEQGYQETQYF. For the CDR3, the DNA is TGTGCCAGCAGCGAACAGGGGTACCAAGAGACCCAGTACTTC.

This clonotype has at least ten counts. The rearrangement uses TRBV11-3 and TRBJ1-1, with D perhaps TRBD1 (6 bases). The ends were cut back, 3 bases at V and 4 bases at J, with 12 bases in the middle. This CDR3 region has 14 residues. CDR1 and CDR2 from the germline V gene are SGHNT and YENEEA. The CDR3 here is CASSFREGGTEAFF. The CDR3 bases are TGTGCCAGCAGCTTTAGGGAGGGGGGCACTGAAGCTTTCTTT.

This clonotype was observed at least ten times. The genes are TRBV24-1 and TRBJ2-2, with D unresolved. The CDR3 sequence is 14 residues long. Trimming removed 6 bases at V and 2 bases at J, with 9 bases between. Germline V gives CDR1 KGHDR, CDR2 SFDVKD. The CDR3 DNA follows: TGTGCCACCAGTCCAAGACACAACACCGGGGAGCTGTTTTTT. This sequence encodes CATSPRHNTGELFF.

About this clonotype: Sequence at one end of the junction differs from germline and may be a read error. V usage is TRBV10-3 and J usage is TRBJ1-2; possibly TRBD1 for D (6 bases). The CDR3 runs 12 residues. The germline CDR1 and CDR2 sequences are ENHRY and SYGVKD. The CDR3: CAISADSYGHTF. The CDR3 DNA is TGTGCCATCAGTGCGGACAGCTATGGCCACACCTTC.

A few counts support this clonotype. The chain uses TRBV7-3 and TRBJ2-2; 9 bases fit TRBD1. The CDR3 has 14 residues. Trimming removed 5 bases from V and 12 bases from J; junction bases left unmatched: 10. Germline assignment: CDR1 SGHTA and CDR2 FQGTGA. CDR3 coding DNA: TGTGCCAGCAGCCCCGGACAGGGGCCTCCTAAGCTGTTTTTT. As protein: CASSPGQGPPKLFF.

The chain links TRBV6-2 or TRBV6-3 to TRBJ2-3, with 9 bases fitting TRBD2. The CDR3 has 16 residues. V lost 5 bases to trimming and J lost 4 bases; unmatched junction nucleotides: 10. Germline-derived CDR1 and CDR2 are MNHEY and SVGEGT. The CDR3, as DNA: TGTGCCAGCAGTCCCCCGCCTAGCGGGGAGGCAGATACGCAGTATTTT. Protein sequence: CASSPPPSGEADTQYF.

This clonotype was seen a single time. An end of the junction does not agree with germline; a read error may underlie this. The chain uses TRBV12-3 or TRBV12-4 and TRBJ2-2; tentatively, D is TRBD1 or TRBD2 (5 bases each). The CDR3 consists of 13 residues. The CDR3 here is CASNRRQTGELFF. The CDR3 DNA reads TGTGCCAGCAACCGAAGACAGACCGGGGAGCTATTTTTT.

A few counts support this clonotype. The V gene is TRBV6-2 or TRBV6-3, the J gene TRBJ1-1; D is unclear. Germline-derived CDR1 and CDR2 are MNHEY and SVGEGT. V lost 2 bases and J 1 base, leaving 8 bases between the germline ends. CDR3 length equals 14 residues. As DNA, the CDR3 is TGTGCCAGCAGTTACGGCTTGGGGAACACTGAAGCTTTCTTT. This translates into CASSYGLGNTEAFF.

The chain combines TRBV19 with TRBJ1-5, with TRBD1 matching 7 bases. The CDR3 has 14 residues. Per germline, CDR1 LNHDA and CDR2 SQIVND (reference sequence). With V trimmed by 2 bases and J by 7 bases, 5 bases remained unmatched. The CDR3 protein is CASSIQGGTQPQHF. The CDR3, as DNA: TGTGCCAGTAGTATACAGGGGGGAACGCAGCCCCAGCATTTT.

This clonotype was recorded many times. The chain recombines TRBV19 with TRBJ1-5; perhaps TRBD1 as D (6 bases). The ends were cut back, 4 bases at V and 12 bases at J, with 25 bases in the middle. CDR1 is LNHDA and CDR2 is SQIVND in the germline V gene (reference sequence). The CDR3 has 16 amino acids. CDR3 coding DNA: TGTGCCAGTAGTACGCAGACAGGAGGCCTCGGTCATCTCCAGCATTTT. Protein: CASSTQTGGLGHLQHF.

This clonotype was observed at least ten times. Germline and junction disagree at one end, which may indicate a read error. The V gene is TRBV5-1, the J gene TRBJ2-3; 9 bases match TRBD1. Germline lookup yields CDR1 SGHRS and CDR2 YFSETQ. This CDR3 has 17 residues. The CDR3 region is CASSSPPGTGPTDTQYF. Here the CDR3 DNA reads TGTGCCAGCAGCTCCCCTCCCGGGACAGGGCCCACAGATACGCAGTATTTT.

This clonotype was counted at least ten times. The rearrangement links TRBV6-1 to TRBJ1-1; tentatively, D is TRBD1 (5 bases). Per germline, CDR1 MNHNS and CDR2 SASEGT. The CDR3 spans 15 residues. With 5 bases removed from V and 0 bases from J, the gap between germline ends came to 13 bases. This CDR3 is CASSPRDGMNTEAFF. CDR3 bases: TGTGCCAGCAGTCCCCGGGACGGCATGAACACTGAAGCTTTCTTT.

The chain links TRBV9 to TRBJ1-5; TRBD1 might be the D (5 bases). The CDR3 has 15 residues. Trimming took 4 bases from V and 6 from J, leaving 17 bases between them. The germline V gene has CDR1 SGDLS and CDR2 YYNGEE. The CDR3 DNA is TGTGCCAGCAGCCCCTATGGGGGTGAGGGTCAGCCCCAGCATTTT. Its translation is CASSPYGGEGQPQHF.

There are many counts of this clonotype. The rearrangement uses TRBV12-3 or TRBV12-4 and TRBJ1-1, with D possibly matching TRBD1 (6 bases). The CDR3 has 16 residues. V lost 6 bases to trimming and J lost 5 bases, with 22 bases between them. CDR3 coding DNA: TGTGCCAGCAGCCCTCCGAACAGGGCGTTGGGAACTGAAGCTTTCTTT. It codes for CASSPPNRALGTEAFF.

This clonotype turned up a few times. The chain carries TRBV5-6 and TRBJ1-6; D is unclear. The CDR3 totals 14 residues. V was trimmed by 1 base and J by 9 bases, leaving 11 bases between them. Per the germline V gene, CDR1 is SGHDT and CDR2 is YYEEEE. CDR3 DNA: TGTGCCAGCAGCTTGAGTGTTGGTAGTTCACCCCTCCACTTT. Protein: CASSLSVGSSPLHF.